This T cell receptor (beta chain) was found in a study of cytomegalovirus exposure and HLA in healthy donors. Findings of the study overall: Some V segments could not be told apart, so they were left out, TRBV6-2 and TRBV6-3 among them. In presence/absence analyses, roughly uniform sequencing depth across donors was assumed.

PCR primers comprised 60 Vbeta and 13 Jbeta primers. In the authors' workflow: Some 10 million of the about 80 million unique TCR beta chains counted in a later analysis were shared. Produced via immunoSEQ multiplex PCR; TCRdb's table is partial and in-frame only. D and trimming come from the DNA, and the V and J calls and clone size come from that table. This repertoire shows 95,000 to 150,000 clones, roughly 75% found once; its top ten account for 3% to 3.5%. This clone has a single count. Antigen: not known. CDR3 size: 16 residues. Losses at the gene ends were 0 bases for V and 9 bases for J; bases not matched to a gene: 9. CDR1 is SGHRS, CDR2 YFSETQ, per germline.

Material: PBMCs. The receptor comes from a woman aged 45-65 years in good health and CMV-seronegative. This rearrangement joins TRBV5-1 to TRBJ2-5; 12 nucleotides match TRBD2. CDR3 region: CASSLGLAGVGEAQYF. Written as DNA, the CDR3 is TGCGCCAGCAGCTTGGGACTAGCGGGAGTTGGGGAGGCCCAGTACTTC.